This T cell receptor beta chain was sequenced for a study of shared clonotypes between healthy human individuals. As concerns this clone: Its matching antigen is unknown.

Points from the study as a whole: Memory subsets generally showed lower estimated richness than naive subsets.

Sequencing was performed with immunoSEQ multiplex PCR; in TCRdb, only in-frame clones are kept and a portion is missing. Of about 2.5 million clones listed, roughly 92% are singletons. Specimen: naive CD4+ T cells from PBMCs. The subset here: CD45RA+ positively selected. The sequence was collected from a man aged 18 to 29 in good health. Some clones in this sample may be carry-over from other donors' samples.

The CDR3 DNA sequence: TGTGCCAGCAGCCCCCGAGGGGGACTAGCGGGAGGGGGGGAGACCCAGTACTTC. The encoded protein is CASSPRGGLAGGGETQYF. This chain uses TRBV4-2 with TRBJ2-5, with 16 bases matching TRBD2. V gave up 4 bases and J gave up 5 bases; unmatched junction bases: 10. The CDR3 loop spans 18 amino acids. The V gene's germline CDR1 is LGHNA and CDR2 YNFKEQ.